Sequencing of this T cell receptor (beta chain) was carried out in a study of T cell responses to AZD1222 COVID-19 vaccine. General study findings and limits: Researchers report vaccine-associated CD4 TCRs spanning spike, with dominance at 160-218 and 743-854. Only six individuals given AZD1222 were seropositive at baseline. A reported finding is that nearly half of spike-specific TCRs target unmutated variant regions. Receipt of two AZD1222 doses was followed by a rise in Spike-specific TCR breadth and depth.

The V end was cut by 4 bases, the J end by 8 bases, with 13 bases between. This CDR3 comprises 13 residues. Germline assignment: CDR1 SGHDT and CDR2 YYEEEE. Notes on this clone: The target antigen is unknown.

Generated by immunoSEQ multiplex PCR, the TCRdb table keeps only in-frame clones and is missing some. The table has 140,000 or so clones, approximately 91% seen once; the top ten hold over 3.5%. The sequencing used peripheral blood, collected on day 0 of AZD1222 vaccination. V is TRBV5-6 and J is TRBJ2-1; D perhaps matches TRBD2 (5 bases). This TCR was sampled from an adult in good health. CDR3 region: CASSGWSSDEQFF. The DNA of the CDR3 is TGTGCCAGCAGCGGGTGGAGTAGCGATGAGCAGTTCTTC.